This passage covers 27 T cell receptor beta chains from one sample sequenced in a study of blood T cell repertoires in COVID-19 (TCRdb year 2020). The library was generated by the immunoSEQ multiplex PCR assay. TCRdb stores this immuneACCESS table with in-frame sequences only. Part of the clones is absent; in the studies checked, under half of the shortfall reflects unresolved V genes, and no reason is known for the rest. This sample has almost 300,000 clones in its table, and around nine tenths of those were observed once. The ten largest clones take up about 1.2% of the sample. What was sequenced was peripheral blood. The source of these receptors is a man aged 70 or older with acute or convalescent COVID-19.

V usage is TRBV19 and J usage is TRBJ2-3; 15 bases agree with TRBD2. Germline CDR1 is LNHDA and CDR2 is SQIVND (reference sequence). The CDR3 sequence is 14 residues long. After removal of 10 bases from V and 4 bases from J, the junction contained 3 bases not matched to a gene. The CDR3 protein is CATRTSGRADTQYF. The CDR3 DNA sequence: TGTGCCACACGGACTAGCGGGAGGGCAGATACGCAGTATTTT.

This rearrangement joins TRBV4-1 to TRBJ1-5; the match to TRBD1 covers 7 bases. Germline V gives CDR1 MGHRA, CDR2 YSYEKL. This CDR3 has 13 amino acids. The V and J ends lost 8 bases and 3 bases, in that order; junction bases with no gene match: 4. The CDR3 reads CASAGTDNQPQHF. The DNA of the CDR3 is TGCGCCAGCGCCGGGACAGACAATCAGCCCCAGCATTTT.

The chain couples TRBV19 to TRBJ1-1, with D unclear. Germline V gene data show CDR1 as LNHDA and CDR2 as SQIVND (reference sequence). V was clipped by 3 bases and J by 3 bases, with 20 bases between them. CDR3 length: 17 residues. For the CDR3, the DNA is TGTGCCAGTAGTATGGGATCCTGGTTCGGCGGGGACACTGAAGCTTTCTTT. Its translation: CASSMGSWFGGDTEAFF.

This chain joins TRBV11-2 and TRBJ2-7; 8 bases match TRBD2. Germline-derived CDR1 and CDR2 are SGHAT and FQNNGV. The CDR3 runs 18 residues. Germline trimming cut 6 bases from V and 3 bases from J; bases unmatched to any gene: 19. Here the CDR3 DNA reads TGTGCCAGCAGTGCTAGGGGACTAGGGGGGAGTCGGTACTACGAGCAGTACTTC. Its protein is CASSARGLGGSRYYEQYF.

By its share, this clone is medium-sized. This chain connects TRBV2 to TRBJ1-2; D unresolved. Germline V lookup: CDR1 SNHLY, CDR2 FYNNEI. V was shortened by 6 bases and J by 0 bases, with 11 bases between the two germline ends. This CDR3 contains 14 residues. CDR3 in DNA: TGTGCCAGCAGGGCGGGGAGTTCTAACTATGGCTACACCTTC. It translates to CASRAGSSNYGYTF.

DNA for the CDR3: TGTGCCAGCAGCTTAGAGGGGGGGTCCACAGATACGCAGTATTTT. Its translation is CASSLEGGSTDTQYF. The chain carries TRBV11-3 and TRBJ2-3; 7 bases are shared with TRBD2. V shed 0 bases and J 2 bases; nucleotides not matched to a gene: 2. The germline gives CDR1 SGHNT, CDR2 YENEEA. The CDR3 runs to 15 residues.

Points on this clone: This sample also contains other DNA sequences that code for the same CDR3. CDR3 nucleotides: TGTGCCAGCAGTTCTCCGGGACAGGGGGATGAAAAACTGTTTTTT. As protein: CASSSPGQGDEKLFF. The V and J genes are TRBV28 and TRBJ1-4, with 11 positions matching TRBD1. After removal of 4 bases from V and 6 bases from J, the junction contained 4 bases not matched to a gene. Looked up from germline, CDR1 is MDHEN and CDR2 is SYDVKM. The CDR3 extends over 15 amino acids.

The chain recombines TRBV29-1 with TRBJ1-2; a weak D match, TRBD1 (5 bases). Germline CDR1 SQVTM, CDR2 ANQGSEA. This CDR3 contains 13 residues. Trimming left V 4 bases short and J 13 bases short, with 22 bases between. Written as DNA, the CDR3 is TGCAGCGTTGTGGTTACAGGTTTAGATGTAAGCACCTTC. It yields the protein CSVVVTGLDVSTF.

The chain joins TRBV6-4 to TRBJ1-4, with D tentatively TRBD1 (5 bases). V was pared by 9 bases and J by 8 bases, with 22 bases between. The germline gives CDR1 MRHNA, CDR2 SNTAGT. This CDR3 is built from 15 residues. Here the CDR3 DNA reads TGTGCCAGAGAGCCCGAAGGACCCAAGGGGGAAAAACTGTTTTTT. Its protein product is CAREPEGPKGEKLFF.

The chain is built from TRBV5-5 and TRBJ2-7; a weak D match, TRBD2 (6 bases). Deletions cut 1 base from V and 4 bases from J, with 12 bases between. CDR1 and CDR2 from the germline V gene are SGHKS and YYEKEE (reference sequence). The CDR3 sequence is 14 residues long. The CDR3 is CASSLSGEEYEQYF. CDR3 nucleotides: TGTGCCAGCAGCTTGTCCGGGGAGGAGTACGAGCAGTACTTC.

The J gene is TRBJ2-5, the V gene TRBV3-1 (or the pseudogene TRBV3-2); unclear D gene. The CDR3 totals 16 residues. Germline V CDR1 and CDR2: LGHDT, YNNKEL (reference sequence). V shed 2 bases and J shed 5 bases, with 18 bases lying between them. The CDR3 nucleotides read TGTGCCAGCAGCCAAACCCGAGGTCGGCCCGGGGAGACCCAGTACTTC. Translating it yields CASSQTRGRPGETQYF.

The CDR3 DNA follows: TGCGCCAGCAGCCTAAGAGCGGGAGGGCCGGATGAGCAGTTCTTC. This gives the protein CASSLRAGGPDEQFF. The chain uses TRBV5-1 and TRBJ2-1, with TRBD2 matching 10 bases. V dropped 4 bases and J dropped 8; count of bases not matched to a gene: 9. Germline CDR1 SGHRS, CDR2 YFSETQ. The CDR3 is made up of 15 amino acids.

This rearrangement joins TRBV19 to TRBJ1-2; 9 bases align to TRBD1. The trim removed 10 bases at V and 7 bases at J, leaving 13 bases unmatched. Per germline, CDR1 LNHDA and CDR2 SQIVND (reference sequence). This CDR3 is built from 14 residues. The CDR3, as DNA: TGTGCCACCACCCCGGGACAGGGTCTACGTGGCTACACCTTC. As protein: CATTPGQGLRGYTF.

The table lists this clone with a count of one. The rearrangement uses TRBV6-5 and TRBJ1-1; unclear D gene. The CDR3 has 15 residues. V gave up 0 bases and J gave up 0 bases, with 8 bases separating them. CDR1 is MNHEY and CDR2 is SVGAGI in the germline V gene. In nucleotides, the CDR3 is TGTGCCAGCAGTTACTCACGGGATTTGAACACTGAAGCTTTCTTT. It translates to CASSYSRDLNTEAFF.

Here the CDR3 reads CASSYLGTDHNEQFF. The CDR3 region has the DNA TGTGCCAGCAGTTACTTAGGGACAGATCACAATGAGCAGTTCTTC. This sequence joins TRBV6-5 and TRBJ2-1; 7 bases align to TRBD1. The CDR3 is 15 amino acids. CDR1 is MNHEY and CDR2 is SVGAGI in the germline V gene. Germline trimming cut 1 base from V and 5 bases from J; bases unmatched to any gene: 5.

This chain connects TRBV6-2 or TRBV6-3 to TRBJ2-7; 8 bases are shared with TRBD1. Per germline, CDR1 MNHEY and CDR2 SVGEGT. This CDR3 comprises 16 residues. V trimming: 4 bases; J trimming: 3 bases; junction bases outside the gene matches: 11. The CDR3 is CASSLTTGVNLYEQYF. CDR3 nucleotides: TGTGCCAGCAGTTTAACGACAGGGGTAAACCTCTACGAGCAGTACTTC.

The genes are TRBV4-1 and TRBJ2-1; the D gene is possibly TRBD1 (6 bases). The CDR3 contains 17 residues. CDR1 is MGHRA and CDR2 is YSYEKL in the germline V gene. The V gene lost 3 bases and the J gene lost 4 bases, with 19 bases spanning the gap. Here the CDR3 reads CASSHSALGAKYNEQFF. The CDR3 nucleotides read TGCGCCAGCAGCCATTCGGCGCTGGGGGCGAAATACAATGAGCAGTTCTTC.

The chain is built from TRBV4-2 and TRBJ2-7; weak D call: TRBD2 (7 bases). This CDR3 has 14 residues. Per germline, CDR1 LGHNA and CDR2 YNFKEQ. The V end was cut by 1 base, the J end by 3 bases, with 10 bases between. This CDR3 reads CASSQAGGSYEQYF. As DNA, the CDR3 is TGTGCCAGCAGCCAAGCGGGGGGCAGCTACGAGCAGTACTTC.

The rearrangement uses TRBV5-4 and TRBJ2-1, with D possibly TRBD1 on 5 matching bases. The CDR3 has 15 residues. Per germline, CDR1 SGHNT and CDR2 YYREEE (reference sequence). V lost 0 bases and J lost 8, with 15 bases in between. The CDR3 sequence: CASSLGGRKSDEQFF. CDR3 in DNA: TGTGCCAGCAGCTTGGGGGGCAGGAAATCAGATGAGCAGTTCTTC.

This clone was counted between two and nine times. The V call is TRBV14, the J call TRBJ1-6; TRBD1 aligns across 7 bases. Germline CDR1 is SGHDN and CDR2 is FVKESK. V trimming: 4 bases; J trimming: 8 bases; junction bases outside the gene matches: 8. CDR3 length equals 15 residues. CDR3 residues: CASSPGGGGYSPLHF. CDR3 bases: TGTGCCAGCAGCCCAGGAGGGGGCGGTTATTCACCCCTCCACTTT.

The rearrangement uses TRBV5-1 and TRBJ2-3; 10 bases are shared with TRBD2. This CDR3 region has 15 residues. Per the germline V gene, CDR1 is SGHRS and CDR2 is YFSETQ. V shed 7 bases and J 1 base; nucleotides not matched to a gene: 6. The CDR3 region has the DNA TGCGCCAGCTCCCCTCTAGCGGGGGGCACAGATACGCAGTATTTT. It yields the protein CASSPLAGGTDTQYF.

This clone has only one observation. The V gene is TRBV4-3, the J gene TRBJ2-5, with TRBD2 identical over 13 bases. The CDR3 has 18 residues. The junction had 8 bases not matched to a gene; V was cut back by 0 bases and J by 4 bases. CDR1 is LGHNA, CDR2 YSLEER, per germline. CDR3 bases: TGCGCCAGCAGCCAAGATCGACTAGCGGGAGGCTTGGGAGAGACCCAGTACTTC. It is translated as CASSQDRLAGGLGETQYF.

The chain uses TRBV27 and TRBJ2-7; TRBD1 is a possible D gene (6 bases). Germline V gene sequence: CDR1 MNHEY, CDR2 SMNVEV (reference sequence). V was cut by 7 bases and J by 4 bases, with 23 bases left in between. This CDR3 contains 16 residues. This CDR3 is CASKTTTGSLSYEQYF. CDR3 nucleotide sequence: TGTGCCAGCAAAACGACGACAGGTTCTTTGTCTTACGAGCAGTACTTC.

The gene calls are TRBV4-1 and TRBJ1-4, with 10 bases aligning to TRBD1. The CDR3 consists of 19 residues. Germline trimming cut 5 bases from V and 6 bases from J; bases unmatched to any gene: 18. Germline CDR1 reads MGHRA; CDR2 reads YSYEKL. The CDR3, as DNA: TGCGCCAGCAGCTCGGGCCCGGGACAGGGGTTGCTGTACGATGAAAAACTGTTTTTT. It codes for CASSSGPGQGLLYDEKLFF.

V is TRBV21-1 and J is TRBJ2-3; the DNA was not compared with TRBD1, the D call given in the table. TRBV21-1 is marked as a pseudogene. The CDR3 consists of 15 residues. CDR3 residues: CASSKGSKTQITQYF. CDR3 sequence (DNA): TGTGCCAGCAGCAAAGGGTCGAAGACACAGATTACGCAGTATTTT.

This rearrangement joins TRBV2 to TRBJ2-7, with 8 positions matching TRBD2. CDR3 length: 15 amino acids. V gave up 3 bases and J gave up 1 base; unmatched junction bases: 5. Germline assignment: CDR1 SNHLY and CDR2 FYNNEI. The CDR3: CASSDPTSVSYEQYF. CDR3 nucleotide sequence: TGTGCCAGCAGTGATCCGACTAGCGTGTCCTACGAGCAGTACTTC.

This clone is a singleton in its sample. The V gene is TRBV6-1, the J gene TRBJ1-2; possible D gene TRBD1, 5 bases. Germline V gene data show CDR1 as MNHNS and CDR2 as SASEGT. The V end was cut by 3 bases, the J end by 4 bases, with 12 bases between. The length of the CDR3 is 14 residues. CDR3 bases: TGTGCCAGCAGTGATAGACAGACCCTCTATGGCTACACCTTC. Amino acid sequence: CASSDRQTLYGYTF.